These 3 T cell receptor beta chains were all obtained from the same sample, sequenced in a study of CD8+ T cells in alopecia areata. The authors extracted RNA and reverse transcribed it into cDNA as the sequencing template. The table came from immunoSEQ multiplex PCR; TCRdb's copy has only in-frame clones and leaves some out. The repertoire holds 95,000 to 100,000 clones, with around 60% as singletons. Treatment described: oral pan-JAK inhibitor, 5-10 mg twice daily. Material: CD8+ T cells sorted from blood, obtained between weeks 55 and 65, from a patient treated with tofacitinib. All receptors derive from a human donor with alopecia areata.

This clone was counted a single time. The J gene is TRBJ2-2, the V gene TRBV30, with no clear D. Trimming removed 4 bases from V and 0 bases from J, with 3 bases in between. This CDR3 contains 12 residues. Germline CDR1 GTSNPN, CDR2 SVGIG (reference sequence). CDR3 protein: CAWKPNTGELFF. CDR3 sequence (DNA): TGTGCCTGGAAACCGAACACCGGGGAGCTGTTTTTT.

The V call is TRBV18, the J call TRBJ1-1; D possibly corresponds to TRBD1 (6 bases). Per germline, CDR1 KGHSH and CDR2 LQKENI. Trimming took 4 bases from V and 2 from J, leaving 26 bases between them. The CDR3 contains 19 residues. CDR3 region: CASSLPPGGPRTENTEAFF. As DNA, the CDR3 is TGTGCCAGCTCACTTCCCCCCGGTGGACCACGGACAGAAAACACTGAAGCTTTCTTT.

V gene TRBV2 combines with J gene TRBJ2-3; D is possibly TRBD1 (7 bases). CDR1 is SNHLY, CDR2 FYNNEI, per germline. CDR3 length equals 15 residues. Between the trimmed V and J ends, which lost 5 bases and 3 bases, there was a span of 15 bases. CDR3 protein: CASSPRQGGTDTQYF. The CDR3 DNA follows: TGTGCCAGCAGTCCGAGACAGGGAGGTACAGATACGCAGTATTTT.